The sequence of this T cell receptor beta chain was determined in a study of cytomegalovirus exposure and HLA in healthy donors. Whole-study results and caveats: It was approximately 150 TCR beta chains that were listed as cytomegalovirus-associated. The productive fraction for most TCR beta V segments was about 90% or about 30% in an earlier analysis. The Asian-associated ancestry cluster reportedly had fewer N-insertions than the roughly 670-donor mean in a later analysis. The classifier was said to identify cytomegalovirus status with high specificity and sensitivity.

CDR3 length: 15 residues. The J segment lost 5 bases and the V segment lost 1 base, leaving 6 bases of the junction unmatched. Germline V gives CDR1 GTSNPN, CDR2 SVGIG (reference sequence). The PCR used 60 Vbeta and 13 Jbeta primers. Assay: immunoSEQ multiplex PCR; the TCRdb copy retains only in-frame clones and omits some. The sample lists around 50,000 clones, approximately 83% seen once, with roughly 1.8% in the top ten. For this clone: The target antigen is unknown.

Sequencing was performed on PBMCs. This clonotype was sampled from a man in his forties in good health and CMV-seronegative. V is TRBV30 and J is TRBJ1-5, with 9 bases lining up with TRBD1. The CDR3 DNA is TGTGCCTGGAGTGGGGGACAGGGTGGGGATCAGCCCCAGCATTTT. Residues: CAWSGGQGGDQPQHF.